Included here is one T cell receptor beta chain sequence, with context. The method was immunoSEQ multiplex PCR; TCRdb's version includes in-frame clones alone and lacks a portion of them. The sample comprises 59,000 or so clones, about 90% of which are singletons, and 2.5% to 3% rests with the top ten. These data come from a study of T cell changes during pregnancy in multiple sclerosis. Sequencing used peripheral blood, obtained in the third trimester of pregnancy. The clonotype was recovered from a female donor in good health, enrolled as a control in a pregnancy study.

The DNA for the CDR3 is TGCGCCAGCAGCCAAGTGACTAGCGGGGTTAACAATGAGCAGTTCTTC. Translated, it gives CASSQVTSGVNNEQFF. This chain links TRBV4-1 with TRBJ2-1; 11 nucleotides agree with TRBD2. Losses at the gene ends were 1 base for V and 5 bases for J; bases not matched to a gene: 4. The CDR3 runs 16 residues. Per the germline V gene, CDR1 is MGHRA and CDR2 is YSYEKL.